This TCR beta chain was found in a study of blood T cell repertoires in COVID-19. TCRdb's table, derived via immunoSEQ multiplex PCR, lists solely in-frame clones and lacks some. The table has some 340,000 clones, around 87% seen once. Those enrolled, adults aged roughly 18 to 100 years, came from about two dozen US areas. Trimming took off 4 bases at V and 3 bases at J, with 9 bases between the two ends. The germline V gene encodes CDR1 MGHRA and CDR2 YSYEKL. The CDR3 extends over 14 amino acids. The V gene is TRBV4-1, the J gene TRBJ2-2; a weak D match, TRBD1 (5 bases). The TCR comes from a woman younger than 45 who had recovered from COVID-19. The specimen was PBMCs or T cells enriched from blood (not recorded which). CDR3 in DNA: TGCGCCAGCAGCCGCCAACAGGACACCGGGGAGCTGTTTTTT. It codes for CASSRQQDTGELFF.